Following are 18 T cell receptor beta chains from one sample sequenced in a study of T-cell reconstitution after alpha-beta-depleted transplantation in children. Unique molecular identifiers were incorporated when the TCRbeta library was constructed. One entry per CDR3 protein results from TCRdb running MiXCR on the PCR reads. The sample gives 250,000 to 300,000 distinct CDR3 sequences, about 9.9% of which show up once; roughly a quarter is in the top ten. Sequences were derived from peripheral blood, sampled 180 days after TCRalphabeta/CD19-depleted stem cell transplant. The receptors come from a male patient aged 2-9 years who had a stem cell transplant for chronic granulomatous disease, so the T cells may come from the graft donor.

This clonotype was seen ten or more times. This chain connects TRBV5-1 to TRBJ1-1; 10 positions agree with TRBD1. The CDR3 consists of 14 residues. Losses at the gene ends were 7 bases for V and 1 base for J; bases not matched to a gene: 4. Germline CDR1 reads SGHRS; CDR2 reads YFSETQ. The CDR3 region has the DNA TGCGCCAGCTTCGACAGGGGGCGGAACACTGAAGCTTTCTTT. Protein product: CASFDRGRNTEAFF. The full variable domain, completed using reference TRBV5-1 and TRBJ1-1, is KAGVTQTPRYLIKTRGQQVTLSCSPISGHRSVSWYQQTPGQGLQFLFEYFSETQRNKGNFPGRFSGRQFSNSRSEMNVSTLELGDSALYLCASFDRGRNTEAFFGQGTRLTVV.

This clonotype has a count of ten or more. J is TRBJ2-1 and V is TRBV5-1; D is unresolved. Per the germline V gene, CDR1 is SGHRS and CDR2 is YFSETQ. The V and J ends lost 4 bases and 2 bases respectively, with 7 bases between them. This CDR3 comprises 13 residues. The CDR3, as DNA: TGCGCCAGCAGCATTGGGACCTACAATGAGCAGTTCTTC. Amino acids: CASSIGTYNEQFF.

This clonotype has a count of ten or more. The chain recombines TRBV7-2 with TRBJ2-3; TRBD2 matches 9 bases. V was clipped by 1 base and J by 6 bases; unmatched bases: 5. Germline-derived CDR1 and CDR2 are SGHTA and FQGNSA. There are 15 residues in the CDR3. The CDR3, as DNA: TGTGCCAGCAGCTTAGGCGGGAGGGCCCATGATACGCAGTATTTT. Its protein is CASSLGGRAHDTQYF.

The V call is TRBV19, the J call TRBJ2-6; 7 bases align to TRBD1. Germline V gene data show CDR1 as LNHDA and CDR2 as SQIVND (reference sequence). V trimming: 7 bases; J trimming: 2 bases; junction bases outside the gene matches: 5. The CDR3 contains 15 residues. In nucleotides, the CDR3 is TGTGCCAGTACTCTACAGGGGCCTGGGGCCAACGTCCTGACTTTC. Amino acid sequence: CASTLQGPGANVLTF. Based on the CDR3 plus reference TRBV19 and TRBJ2-6, the full variable domain is DGGITQSPKYLFRKEGQNVTLSCEQNLNHDAMYWYRQDPGQGLRLIYYSQIVNDFQKGDIAEGYSVSREKKESFPLTVTSAQKNPTAFYLCASTLQGPGANVLTFGAGSRLTVL.

There are many counts of this clonotype. This rearrangement joins TRBV20-1 to TRBJ2-1; 8 nucleotides match TRBD1. The length of the CDR3 is 15 residues. Trimming at V came to 1 base and at J to 6 bases, leaving 8 bases not matched to a gene. Germline CDR1 and CDR2: DFQATT and SNEGSKA (reference sequence). Here the CDR3 DNA reads TGCAGTGCTAGAGTAGAGGGACAGGCCGTCAATGAGCAGTTCTTC. Protein sequence: CSARVEGQAVNEQFF.

The table lists this clonotype with many counts. The chain links TRBV6-2 or TRBV6-3 to TRBJ2-7; TRBD1 aligns across 7 bases. This CDR3 is built from 12 residues. Germline CDR1 is MNHEY and CDR2 is SVGEGT. The CDR3 nucleotides are TGTACAACCAGAGACAGGGATAACGAGCAGTACTTC. It codes for CTTRDRDNEQYF.

This clonotype showed up many times. The chain employs TRBV29-1 and TRBJ2-7, with 9 bases matching TRBD1. There are 13 residues in the CDR3. V lost 0 bases to trimming and J lost 7 bases; unmatched junction nucleotides: 4. Germline V lookup: CDR1 SQVTM, CDR2 ANQGSEA. The DNA of the CDR3 is TGCAGCGTTGAAGAACAGACAGGGGGAGAGCAGTACTTC. Amino acid sequence: CSVEEQTGGEQYF.

The chain carries TRBV18 and TRBJ2-3; 10 bases line up with TRBD2. The germline V gene has CDR1 KGHSH and CDR2 LQKENI. The CDR3 extends over 15 amino acids. After removal of 4 bases from V and 5 bases from J, the junction contained 6 bases not matched to a gene. The CDR3 DNA is TGTGCCAGCTCACAGCTAGCGGGGGTCGGAGATACGCAGTATTTT. This sequence encodes CASSQLAGVGDTQYF.

V gene TRBV7-6 combines with J gene TRBJ1-2, with D possibly being TRBD1 (5 bases). Between the trimmed V and J ends, which lost 5 bases and 4 bases, there was a span of 14 bases. The V gene's germline CDR1 is SGHVS and CDR2 FNYEAQ. The CDR3 is made up of 14 amino acids. CDR3 nucleotides: TGTGCCAGCAGCCCCCGGGGCCTCTTCTATGGCTACACCTTC. This codes for CASSPRGLFYGYTF. The full variable domain, rest sourced from reference TRBV7-6 and TRBJ1-2, is GAGVSQSPRYKVTKRGQDVALRCDPISGHVSLYWYRQALGQGPEFLTYFNYEAQQDKSGLPNDRFSAERPEGSISTLTIQRTEQRDSAMYRCASSPRGLFYGYTFGSGTRLTVV.

This clonotype was seen repeatedly, ten times or more. V is TRBV9 and J is TRBJ2-1, with D maybe TRBD2 (6 bases). The CDR3 spans 14 residues. V was shortened by 0 bases and J by 9 bases, with 13 bases between the two germline ends. Germline V gives CDR1 SGDLS, CDR2 YYNGEE. CDR3 amino acids: CASSVGFPGGEQFF. CDR3 nucleotides: TGTGCCAGCAGCGTAGGGTTCCCCGGGGGTGAGCAGTTCTTC.

Ten or more counts support this clonotype. The chain employs TRBV6-1 and TRBJ1-3; maybe TRBD1 (6 bases). CDR1 and CDR2 from the germline V gene are MNHNS and SASEGT. The CDR3 covers 13 residues. V shed 6 bases and J shed 4 bases, with 10 bases lying between them. The CDR3: CASRKQGGNTIYF. CDR3 bases: TGTGCCAGCAGGAAACAGGGAGGAAACACCATATATTTT.

This clonotype was seen repeatedly, ten times or more. The rearrangement links TRBV29-1 to TRBJ2-7; D might be TRBD1 (5 bases). Trimming removed 7 bases at V and 5 bases at J, with 18 bases between. The CDR3 contains 13 residues. Germline values: CDR1 SQVTM, CDR2 ANQGSEA. The CDR3 loop reads CSATDMLSDEQYF. CDR3 DNA: TGCAGCGCCACGGACATGTTATCGGACGAGCAGTACTTC.

In this sample, this clonotype turned up many times. The chain carries TRBV20-1 and TRBJ1-6; 7 nucleotides agree with TRBD1. The CDR3 is made up of 15 amino acids. Germline values: CDR1 DFQATT, CDR2 SNEGSKA (reference sequence). With 5 bases clipped from V and 9 bases from J, the junction kept 13 bases outside the gene matches. CDR3 DNA sequence: TGCAGTGCTCCGTCTCGACAGGGAGGGGGTTCACCCCTCCACTTT. Translated: CSAPSRQGGGSPLHF.

This clonotype appeared many times. The chain has TRBV7-2 and TRBJ2-1; 8 bases line up with TRBD2. Germline V CDR1 and CDR2: SGHTA, FQGNSA. The CDR3 runs to 12 residues. Trimming took 3 bases from V and 10 from J; bases not matched to a gene: 2. Here the CDR3 DNA reads TGTGCCAGCAGCTTGACGGGAGGGGAGCAGTTCTTC. Protein sequence: CASSLTGGEQFF.

For this clonotype: A much larger clone sits a single nucleotide away, making a read error possible. This chain uses TRBV15 with TRBJ2-7; possible D gene TRBD1, 6 bases. The germline CDR1 and CDR2 sequences are LNHNV and YYDKDF (reference sequence). The V end lost 4 bases, the J end lost 4 bases, and 14 bases lay between the germline ends. This CDR3 has 14 residues. CDR3 in DNA: TGTGCCACCAGCATGCCCGGGACATCTTACGAGCAGTACTTC. It is translated as CATSMPGTSYEQYF.

There are many counts of this clonotype. V and J are TRBV29-1 and TRBJ2-3, with D hard to call. The V end lost 4 bases, the J end lost 2 bases, and 13 bases lay between the germline ends. Germline V CDR1 and CDR2: SQVTM, ANQGSEA. The CDR3 runs to 14 residues. The CDR3 DNA reads as TGCAGCGTTGGGACCCGTTTCTCCACAGATACGCAGTATTTT. The encoded protein is CSVGTRFSTDTQYF.

This clonotype was detected ten times or more. The rearrangement joins TRBV5-1 to TRBJ1-2; a possible D gene is TRBD1 (6 bases). Deletions cut 2 bases from V and 6 bases from J, with 20 bases between. The germline gives CDR1 SGHRS, CDR2 YFSETQ. The CDR3 is 16 residues long. DNA for the CDR3: TGCGCCAGCAGCTTAGCGCCGAACAGGGTTAGAGATGGCTACACCTTC. It specifies CASSLAPNRVRDGYTF.

This clonotype was detected ten times or more. The chain couples TRBV29-1 to TRBJ2-3, with D possibly matching TRBD1 (6 bases). Looked up from germline, CDR1 is SQVTM and CDR2 is ANQGSEA. The CDR3 has 15 residues. V was clipped by 4 bases and J by 4 bases, with 18 bases between them. CDR3 residues: CSVGRQGNAPDTQYF. CDR3 coding DNA: TGCAGCGTTGGGAGGCAGGGGAATGCCCCAGATACGCAGTATTTT.